Listed below are T cell receptor beta chains from one sample, sequenced in a study of cytomegalovirus exposure and HLA in healthy donors. The table came from immunoSEQ multiplex PCR; TCRdb's copy has only in-frame clones and leaves some out. The table lists tens of thousands of clones, approximately 78% of them singletons. Material for sequencing was PBMCs. The origin of the receptors is a man aged 40-50 years in good health and CMV-seronegative. CDR3s include the opening cysteine and the closing phenylalanine or tryptophan. D genes are given only for firm matches. Clone size is stated in some rows and not others, as once, few, many or a class when expanded.

j_call: TRBJ2-7; clone_size: -; d_call: TRBD1; v_call: TRBV7-9; cdr3_nt: TGTGCCAGCAGCTTCGACACAGGGGGCCCCAACGAGCAGTACTTC; cdr3_aa: CASSFDTGGPNEQYF
j_call: TRBJ1-6; clone_size: -; d_call: TRBD1; v_call: TRBV5-6; cdr3_nt: TGTGCCAGCAACCTTGGGACAGGGGAATCACCCCTCCACTTT; cdr3_aa: CASNLGTGESPLHF
j_call: TRBJ1-5; clone_size: -; d_call: -; v_call: TRBV28; cdr3_nt: TGTGCCACTTGGGTCCTTGGAGGCAATCAGCCCCAGCATTTT; cdr3_aa: CATWVLGGNQPQHF
j_call: TRBJ1-2; clone_size: -; d_call: TRBD1; v_call: TRBV28; cdr3_nt: TGTGCCAGCAGTCCCTACAGGGGATCCTATGTCTACACCTTC; cdr3_aa: CASSPYRGSYVYTF
j_call: TRBJ2-1; clone_size: once; d_call: TRBD2; v_call: TRBV7-6; cdr3_nt: TGTGCCAGCAGCCCCCTAGCGGGCTCCTACAATGAGCAGTTCTTC; cdr3_aa: CASSPLAGSYNEQFF
j_call: TRBJ2-7; clone_size: -; d_call: TRBD2; v_call: TRBV30; cdr3_nt: TGTGCCTGGAGGGCTAGCGGGGCATGGGAGCAGTACTTC; cdr3_aa: CAWRASGAWEQYF
j_call: TRBJ2-4; clone_size: -; d_call: TRBD2; v_call: TRBV9; cdr3_nt: TGTGCCAGCAGCTGGGGGGGACGGGAAGAGAACATTCAGTACTTC; cdr3_aa: CASSWGGREENIQYF
j_call: TRBJ2-7; clone_size: -; d_call: -; v_call: TRBV29-1; cdr3_nt: TGCAGCGCCCTGGACTGGCAGGCGGGCGAGCAGTACTTC; cdr3_aa: CSALDWQAGEQYF
j_call: TRBJ2-3; clone_size: -; d_call: TRBD1; v_call: TRBV5-1; cdr3_nt: TGCGCCAGCAGCTTGGAGGGACAGGGCACAGATACGCAGTATTTT; cdr3_aa: CASSLEGQGTDTQYF
j_call: TRBJ1-1; clone_size: -; d_call: -; v_call: TRBV27; cdr3_nt: TGTGCCAGCAGGGGGGGGTTGTACACTGAAGCTTTCTTT; cdr3_aa: CASRGGLYTEAFF
j_call: TRBJ2-3; clone_size: -; d_call: -; v_call: TRBV7-2; cdr3_nt: TGTGCCAGCAGTCGTGGGGCCTCGTACGCAGATACGCAGTATTTT; cdr3_aa: CASSRGASYADTQYF
j_call: TRBJ2-7; clone_size: few; d_call: -; v_call: TRBV9; cdr3_nt: TGTGCCAGCAGCGAACGGAGGGACAGCGACTACGAGCAGTACTTC; cdr3_aa: CASSERRDSDYEQYF
j_call: TRBJ2-7; clone_size: -; d_call: -; v_call: TRBV28; cdr3_nt: TGTGCCAGCAGCTCCGCGGGACAGACCTCCTACGAGCAGTACTTC; cdr3_aa: CASSSAGQTSYEQYF
j_call: TRBJ2-7; clone_size: -; d_call: -; v_call: TRBV7-6; cdr3_nt: TGTGCCAGCAGCTTGGGGCGCCTGAGCTCCTACGAGCAGTACTTC; cdr3_aa: CASSLGRLSSYEQYF
j_call: TRBJ2-7; clone_size: -; d_call: TRBD1; v_call: TRBV30; cdr3_nt: TGTGCCTGGAGACAGGGGAGATCCTACGAGCAGTACTTC; cdr3_aa: CAWRQGRSYEQYF
j_call: TRBJ2-7; clone_size: -; d_call: -; v_call: TRBV7-2; cdr3_nt: TGTGCCAGCAACTTGGCGGGAAAAGCCTACGAGCAGTACTTC; cdr3_aa: CASNLAGKAYEQYF
j_call: TRBJ2-1; clone_size: -; d_call: -; v_call: TRBV5-1; cdr3_nt: TGCGCCAGCAGCTTGGAATTAGCCTCCCCCGGCAATGAGCAGTTCTTC; cdr3_aa: CASSLELASPGNEQFF
j_call: TRBJ2-7; clone_size: -; d_call: -; v_call: TRBV19; cdr3_nt: TGTGCCAGTAGCCGGGATTTCACATCCTACGAGCAGTACTTC; cdr3_aa: CASSRDFTSYEQYF
j_call: TRBJ1-2; clone_size: -; d_call: TRBD1; v_call: TRBV29-1; cdr3_nt: TGCAGCGTTGTTAAGGAGACAGGGGGCTATGGCTACACCTTC; cdr3_aa: CSVVKETGGYGYTF
j_call: TRBJ1-1; clone_size: -; d_call: TRBD1; v_call: TRBV28; cdr3_nt: TGTGCCAGCAGCCGCGGGACAGCTGAAGCTTTCTTT; cdr3_aa: CASSRGTAEAFF
j_call: TRBJ2-7; clone_size: -; d_call: TRBD1; v_call: TRBV5-6; cdr3_nt: TGTGCCAGCAGCTTGAACAGGGGCTACGAGCAGTACTTC; cdr3_aa: CASSLNRGYEQYF
j_call: TRBJ2-3; clone_size: once; d_call: -; v_call: TRBV11-2; cdr3_nt: TGTGCCAGCAGCCTAAAGGGGTTCCACACAGATACGCAGTATTTT; cdr3_aa: CASSLKGFHTDTQYF
j_call: TRBJ1-2; clone_size: -; d_call: -; v_call: TRBV6-6; cdr3_nt: TGTGCCAGCAGACCGACGGGACAAATCTATGGCTACACCTTC; cdr3_aa: CASRPTGQIYGYTF
j_call: TRBJ1-6; clone_size: -; d_call: -; v_call: TRBV28; cdr3_nt: TGTGCCAGCAGCGAAAAATTGAGCTCCTATAATTCACCCCTCCACTTT; cdr3_aa: CASSEKLSSYNSPLHF
j_call: TRBJ1-5; clone_size: -; d_call: -; v_call: TRBV6-6; cdr3_nt: TGTGCCAGCAGGCCCGGCCCGGAGGCGTATCAGCCCCAGCATTTT; cdr3_aa: CASRPGPEAYQPQHF
j_call: TRBJ2-7; clone_size: -; d_call: -; v_call: TRBV29-1; cdr3_nt: TGCAGCGCCGTAGGGGGATTCTCCTACGAGCAGTACTTC; cdr3_aa: CSAVGGFSYEQYF
j_call: TRBJ1-1; clone_size: few; d_call: -; v_call: TRBV7-9; cdr3_nt: TGTGCCAGCAGCTCCCGGTTCGATTTGCCTTTCTTT; cdr3_aa: CASSSRFDLPFF
j_call: TRBJ2-1; clone_size: -; d_call: -; v_call: TRBV12-5; cdr3_nt: TGTGCTAGTGGTTTGGGGACTGGTTCCTACAATGAGCAGTTCTTC; cdr3_aa: CASGLGTGSYNEQFF
j_call: TRBJ1-5; clone_size: -; d_call: TRBD1; v_call: TRBV6-6; cdr3_nt: TGTGCCAGCAGAGAACAGGGGGATCAGCCCCAGCATTTT; cdr3_aa: CASREQGDQPQHF
j_call: TRBJ2-7; clone_size: once; d_call: -; v_call: TRBV7-9; cdr3_nt: TGTGCCAGCAGCTCGGACAGCTCTTACGAGCAGTACTTC; cdr3_aa: CASSSDSSYEQYF
j_call: TRBJ1-2; clone_size: -; d_call: TRBD1; v_call: TRBV6-1; cdr3_nt: TGTGCCAGCAGTGGTTGGGAACAGGGGGGGTGGGATGGCTACACCTTC; cdr3_aa: CASSGWEQGGWDGYTF
j_call: TRBJ1-1; clone_size: -; d_call: -; v_call: TRBV28; cdr3_nt: TGTGCCAGCACCGAATCTCAGGAGGGATACACTGAAGCTTTCTTT; cdr3_aa: CASTESQEGYTEAFF
j_call: TRBJ1-1; clone_size: -; d_call: -; v_call: TRBV5-1; cdr3_nt: TGCGCCAGCAGCTTCGCAACAGCCACATGGGCTGAAGCTTTCTTT; cdr3_aa: CASSFATATWAEAFF
j_call: TRBJ2-3; clone_size: -; d_call: -; v_call: TRBV7-9; cdr3_nt: TGTGCCAGCAGTCCTAAAAGGCGGGAAGAAGATACGCAGTATTTT; cdr3_aa: CASSPKRREEDTQYF
j_call: TRBJ1-1; clone_size: -; d_call: -; v_call: TRBV7-3; cdr3_nt: TGTGCCAGCAGCCTAGACCAGGGCTCGGACACTGAAGCTTTCTTT; cdr3_aa: CASSLDQGSDTEAFF
j_call: TRBJ1-2; clone_size: few; d_call: TRBD1; v_call: TRBV4-3; cdr3_nt: TGCGCCAGCAGCCAAGATACTTCAGGGGGCAACTATGGCTACACCTTC; cdr3_aa: CASSQDTSGGNYGYTF
j_call: TRBJ2-1; clone_size: -; d_call: TRBD2; v_call: TRBV15; cdr3_nt: TGTGCCACCATCAGGGAAATCGGGGGGGAGCAGTTCTTC; cdr3_aa: CATIREIGGEQFF
j_call: TRBJ2-7; clone_size: -; d_call: TRBD2; v_call: TRBV10-2; cdr3_nt: TGCGCCAGCAGGAAGACTAGCGGGAGCTCCCCCTACGAGCAGTACTTC; cdr3_aa: CASRKTSGSSPYEQYF
j_call: TRBJ2-5; clone_size: -; d_call: -; v_call: TRBV2; cdr3_nt: TGTGCCAGCAGTGAAGGATTTAGGGGGAGGGCCCAAGAGACCCAGTACTTC; cdr3_aa: CASSEGFRGRAQETQYF
j_call: TRBJ1-1; clone_size: -; d_call: TRBD1; v_call: TRBV11-1; cdr3_nt: TGTGCCAGCAGCCCCCGGGACAGGGCTGAAGCTTTCTTT; cdr3_aa: CASSPRDRAEAFF
j_call: TRBJ1-1; clone_size: -; d_call: -; v_call: TRBV10-1; cdr3_nt: TGCGCCAGCAGCGGTGAATTGAACACTGAAGCTTTCTTT; cdr3_aa: CASSGELNTEAFF
j_call: TRBJ1-1; clone_size: -; d_call: TRBD1; v_call: TRBV7-2; cdr3_nt: TGTGCCAGCAGCCACCGGGACAGCCGTGAAGCTTTCTTT; cdr3_aa: CASSHRDSREAFF
j_call: TRBJ1-1; clone_size: -; d_call: TRBD1; v_call: TRBV5-1; cdr3_nt: TGCGCCAGCAGCCCGGGGACAGGGAACACTGAAGCTTTCTTT; cdr3_aa: CASSPGTGNTEAFF
j_call: TRBJ2-2; clone_size: once; d_call: TRBD2; v_call: TRBV7-8; cdr3_nt: TGTGCCAGCAGCCCCGGGGAGGGGAGGACCGGGGAGCTGTTTTTT; cdr3_aa: CASSPGEGRTGELFF
j_call: TRBJ1-5; clone_size: -; d_call: -; v_call: TRBV19; cdr3_nt: TGTGCCAGTAGTATTAGCGGGGACAATCAGCCCCAGCATTTT; cdr3_aa: CASSISGDNQPQHF
j_call: TRBJ2-5; clone_size: -; d_call: TRBD2; v_call: TRBV7-2; cdr3_nt: TGTGCCAGCAGATCTAGCGGAGTGGGGCAAGAGACCCAGTACTTC; cdr3_aa: CASRSSGVGQETQYF
j_call: TRBJ2-2; clone_size: -; d_call: -; v_call: TRBV10-3; cdr3_nt: TGTGCCATCAGTCGGACAGGGGAGCTGTTTTTT; cdr3_aa: CAISRTGELFF
j_call: TRBJ2-7; clone_size: -; d_call: TRBD2; v_call: TRBV5-8; cdr3_nt: TGTGCCAGCAGCTTGGGCGGACTAGCGGGAGGGAACTCCTACGAGCAGTACTTC; cdr3_aa: CASSLGGLAGGNSYEQYF
j_call: TRBJ1-4; clone_size: -; d_call: TRBD1; v_call: TRBV28; cdr3_nt: TGTGCCAGCACCCCAAATGCCGGACAGGGGCCGGGTGAAAAACTGTTTTTT; cdr3_aa: CASTPNAGQGPGEKLFF
j_call: TRBJ1-1; clone_size: few; d_call: TRBD1; v_call: TRBV9; cdr3_nt: TGTGCCAGCAGCGCGTCGGGACAGAACTCTGAAGCTTTCTTT; cdr3_aa: CASSASGQNSEAFF
j_call: TRBJ1-4; clone_size: few; d_call: -; v_call: TRBV7-9; cdr3_nt: TGTGCCAGCAGCCAGGGAGAGCGGGGAACTAATGAAAAACTGTTTTTT; cdr3_aa: CASSQGERGTNEKLFF
j_call: TRBJ1-2; clone_size: -; d_call: TRBD1; v_call: TRBV25-1; cdr3_nt: TGTGCCAGCAAGGACTCGGGACAGGGAGGCTACACCTTC; cdr3_aa: CASKDSGQGGYTF
j_call: TRBJ2-7; clone_size: -; d_call: TRBD2; v_call: TRBV7-2; cdr3_nt: TGTGCCAGCAGCTTAGGGACTAGGATGGAGCAGTACTTC; cdr3_aa: CASSLGTRMEQYF
j_call: TRBJ2-3; clone_size: -; d_call: -; v_call: TRBV5-1; cdr3_nt: TGCGCCAGCAGGGTCACAGGGTCAAACACAGATACGCAGTATTTT; cdr3_aa: CASRVTGSNTDTQYF
j_call: TRBJ2-2; clone_size: -; d_call: TRBD1; v_call: TRBV23-1; cdr3_nt: TGCGCCAGCCAGGACAGGGCCACCGGGGAGCTGTTTTTT; cdr3_aa: CASQDRATGELFF